This T cell receptor (beta chain) was documented in a study of blood T cells in healthy people across ages. A sample-barcoded 5' primer and a J-beta primer mix were used in a second PCR of about 7 to 12 cycles. Tagging of each cDNA molecule was performed by a template-switch adaptor with 12 random nucleotides. TCRdb called the 5' RACE reads again in MiXCR, with one record for every CDR3 protein. In the table there are 1.5 million to 2 million distinct CDR3 sequences, around 50% of which are singletons. Between the trimmed V and J ends, which lost 6 bases and 6 bases, there was a span of 20 bases. CDR3 size: 15 residues. The germline gives CDR1 MDHEN, CDR2 SYDVKM. Notes on this clonotype: Its antigen is still unknown.

Notes on the study in general: CMV status of donors was unknown, possibly confounding expanded clonotype changes. Relative to aged donors, long-lived donors carried more naive CD4+ cells and displayed higher diversity. Age brought a roughly linear fall in TCR beta diversity measured per million T cells.

The TCR comes from a woman in her thirties or forties in good health. Sequenced sample: blood. This chain connects TRBV28 to TRBJ1-2; D gene unclear. CDR3 loop: CASSPGHSSRDGYTF. CDR3 nucleotide sequence: TGTGCCAGCAGCCCTGGGCACAGCTCCAGAGATGGCTACACCTTC.